Listed below are T cell receptor beta chains from one sample, sequenced in a study of neurological immune-mediated disorders. One entry per CDR3 protein results from TCRdb running MiXCR on the 5' RACE reads. The data hold approximately 40,000 distinct CDR3 sequences, with around 10% observed a single time. The material sequenced was PBMCs. The receptors derive from a woman in her 30s with HTLV-1-associated myelopathy (HAM/TSP). CDR3s include the opening cysteine and the closing phenylalanine or tryptophan. The order of the fields is clone size, J gene, D gene, V gene, CDR3 DNA, CDR3 protein. The D gene is left open where the match is weak. Rows give clone size only sometimes, using once, few, many, or a class for an expanded clone.

size: many; J: TRBJ2-3; D: .; V: TRBV4-2; DNA: TGTGCCAGCAGCCAAGATTTAGGAGGGGGCCCAGATACGCAGTATTTT; CDR3: CASSQDLGGGPDTQYF
size: many; J: TRBJ1-1; D: TRBD1; V: TRBV10-3; DNA: TGTGCCATCAGTCCGGACAGGGGTTTCAAGAGCACTGAAGCTTTCTTT; CDR3: CAISPDRGFKSTEAFF
size: many; J: TRBJ2-3; D: TRBD2; V: TRBV10-3; DNA: TGTGCCATCAGTGAGAAGAGGGCTAGCGGGGGCCGCGGTCGGGCAGATACGCAGTATTTT; CDR3: CAISEKRASGGRGRADTQYF
size: few; J: TRBJ1-1; D: .; V: TRBV6-5; DNA: TGTGCCAGCAGTTACTCGGGGGGCATGACAGCTTTCTTT; CDR3: CASSYSGGMTAFF
size: many; J: TRBJ1-2; D: TRBD1; V: TRBV7-9; DNA: TGTGCCAGCAGCTACCTTTCGGGACAGGGTCCCTATGGCTACACCTTC; CDR3: CASSYLSGQGPYGYTF
size: .; J: TRBJ1-2; D: TRBD1; V: TRBV5-1; DNA: TGCGCCAGCAGCTCCCTTAGGGGGCGAGCTAACTATGGCTACACCTTC; CDR3: CASSSLRGRANYGYTF
size: many; J: TRBJ2-7; D: TRBD1; V: TRBV20-1; DNA: TGCAGTGCTAGGTCGGACAGGGACCACGAGCAGTACTTC; CDR3: CSARSDRDHEQYF
size: many; J: TRBJ1-1; D: .; V: TRBV3-1; DNA: TGTGCCAGCAGCTCCAGGGGCCGTAACACTGAAGCTTTCTTT; CDR3: CASSSRGRNTEAFF
size: many; J: TRBJ2-2; D: .; V: TRBV20-1; DNA: TGCAGTGCGCCCGGGACGGGGAACACCGGGGAGCTGTTTTTT; CDR3: CSAPGTGNTGELFF
size: many; J: TRBJ2-3; D: TRBD2; V: TRBV20-1; DNA: TGCAGTGCTAGATCGCCGGGACTAGCGGCGGTAGATACGCAGTATTTT; CDR3: CSARSPGLAAVDTQYF
size: many; J: TRBJ1-1; D: TRBD1; V: TRBV5-1; DNA: TGCGCCAGCAGCTTGGTACAGGGGGCAATGAACACTGAAGCTTTCTTT; CDR3: CASSLVQGAMNTEAFF
size: many; J: TRBJ2-1; D: .; V: TRBV6-2/TRBV6-3; DNA: TGTGCCAGCAACGAACAGGGTTCCTACAATGAGCAGTTCTTC; CDR3: CASNEQGSYNEQFF
size: many; J: TRBJ1-4; D: .; V: TRBV27; DNA: TGTGCCAGCAGTTTGGACCCTTACAGTGCAACTAATGAAAAACTGTTTTTT; CDR3: CASSLDPYSATNEKLFF
size: many; J: TRBJ2-1; D: TRBD1; V: TRBV5-5; DNA: TGTGCCAGCAGCTTACTTGGGGGCAGGGGGCTTGGAAATGAGCAGTTCTTC; CDR3: CASSLLGGRGLGNEQFF
size: many; J: TRBJ2-7; D: TRBD1; V: TRBV20-1; DNA: TGCAGTGCTCCAAGACCGCAAGGACAGGGCACGTACGAGCAGTACTTC; CDR3: CSAPRPQGQGTYEQYF
size: many; J: TRBJ1-6; D: .; V: TRBV19; DNA: TGTGCCACCCGGGCGGTTAGCTCCTATAATTCACCCCTCCACTTT; CDR3: CATRAVSSYNSPLHF
size: many; J: TRBJ2-1; D: TRBD1; V: TRBV24-1; DNA: TGTGCCACCCGTAGGACAGGGGTTGACAATGAGCAGTTCTTC; CDR3: CATRRTGVDNEQFF
size: many; J: TRBJ2-1; D: .; V: TRBV5-1; DNA: TGCGCCAGCAGCTTGGGGGTAGGGGGCAATGAGCAGTTCTTC; CDR3: CASSLGVGGNEQFF
size: many; J: TRBJ1-5; D: .; V: TRBV20-1; DNA: TGCAGTGCAACGACAAGGACGAGCAATCAGCCCCAGCATTTT; CDR3: CSATTRTSNQPQHF
size: many; J: TRBJ2-6; D: .; V: TRBV5-5; DNA: TGTGCCAGCAGCTGGCAGGGAGCTGGGGCCAACGTCCTGACTTTC; CDR3: CASSWQGAGANVLTF
size: many; J: TRBJ1-1; D: .; V: TRBV7-9; DNA: TGTGCCAGCAGCTTATATTTGGGCACTGAAGCTTTCTTT; CDR3: CASSLYLGTEAFF
size: many; J: TRBJ1-1; D: .; V: TRBV20-1; DNA: .; CDR3: CSSSGGLGTEAFF
size: .; J: TRBJ1-1; D: .; V: TRBV29-1; DNA: TGCAGCGTTGACGGGGGAGGCACTGAAGCTTTCTTT; CDR3: CSVDGGGTEAFF
size: many; J: TRBJ2-1; D: .; V: TRBV9; DNA: TGTGCCAGCAGCCCCCCGGGCTACAATGAGCAGTTCTTC; CDR3: CASSPPGYNEQFF
size: many; J: TRBJ1-6; D: .; V: TRBV5-5; DNA: TGTGCCAGCAGCCCTAACCTATTGGGCGCAGGCGTTTATAATTCACCCCTCCACTTT; CDR3: CASSPNLLGAGVYNSPLHF
size: many; J: TRBJ2-1; D: .; V: TRBV6-4; DNA: TGTGCCAGCAGTTCGGGACCCGAGGATGAGCAGTTCTTC; CDR3: CASSSGPEDEQFF
size: many; J: TRBJ1-1; D: TRBD1; V: TRBV5-1; DNA: TGCGCCAGCAGCTCGCGGACAGGGGAAGCTTTCTTT; CDR3: CASSSRTGEAFF
size: many; J: TRBJ2-1; D: .; V: TRBV20-1; DNA: TGCAGTGCCCTCCGCGGGGGCAGCTCCTACAATGAGCAGTTCTTC; CDR3: CSALRGGSSYNEQFF
size: many; J: TRBJ1-2; D: .; V: TRBV10-3; DNA: TGTGCCATCAGTGCTGCAGGGTCTAACTATGGCTACACCTTC; CDR3: CAISAAGSNYGYTF
size: .; J: TRBJ1-2; D: TRBD1; V: TRBV5-1; DNA: TGCGACAGCAGCTTCTACATCCGCAGTGCTAGAGAACCCGGGACAGGGGGCTTGGGCTACACCTTC; CDR3: CDSSFYIRSAREPGTGGLGYTF
size: many; J: TRBJ2-2; D: .; V: TRBV10-3; DNA: TGTGCCATCAGGGCCGCCGGGGAGCTGTTTTTT; CDR3: CAIRAAGELFF
size: many; J: TRBJ2-1; D: TRBD1; V: TRBV20-1; DNA: TGCAGTGCTGCAGGGGGCTTGGCGGGCAATGAGCAGTTCTTC; CDR3: CSAAGGLAGNEQFF
size: many; J: TRBJ2-7; D: .; V: TRBV20-1; DNA: TGCAGTGCTAGAGTGGTCGGCTACGAGCAGTACTTC; CDR3: CSARVVGYEQYF
size: many; J: TRBJ2-7; D: .; V: TRBV7-2; DNA: TGTGCCAGCAGCACCCAGGTGGTGAGCTCCTACGAGCAGTACTTC; CDR3: CASSTQVVSSYEQYF
size: many; J: TRBJ1-1; D: TRBD1; V: TRBV20-1; DNA: TGCAGTGCTAGCTTTCAGGGGGCAATTCCTGAAGCTTTCTTT; CDR3: CSASFQGAIPEAFF